A single sample gave rise to the 17 T cell receptor beta chains below, sequenced in a study of T-cell reconstitution after alpha-beta-depleted transplantation in children (dated by TCRdb to about 2016). Libraries were made using PCR. The reads were generated on an Illumina HiSeq 2500. TCR libraries were prepared with molecular barcoding, using unique molecular identifiers to normalize TCRbeta repertoire quantification. TCRdb reworked the public reads: Q25 trimming with fastp, MiXCR clone assembly, productive beta chains retained. Each entry merges the rows of one CDR3 protein and shows their most common DNA and genes. Here the sample has hundreds of thousands of distinct CDR3 sequences; nearly 10% occur a single time. The top ten clonotypes cover roughly a tenth of the sample. Sequenced material: PBMCs from the stem cell graft donor, taken from the stem cell graft. The source is a human donor who donated a stem cell graft to a child with SCID.

The V call is TRBV12-3 or TRBV12-4, the J call TRBJ2-1; D may be TRBD2 (6 bases). CDR3 length: 16 amino acids. Between the trimmed V and J ends, which lost 6 bases and 1 base, there was a span of 16 bases. As DNA, the CDR3 is TGTGCCAGCAGCTTCTGGGCGGGGAGGTCCTACAATGAGCAGTTCTTC. Translating it yields CASSFWAGRSYNEQFF.

On this clonotype: A much more abundant neighbour one base away suggests this may be a read error. This chain connects TRBV7-9 to TRBJ1-1; no clear D gene. The germline gives CDR1 SEHNR, CDR2 FQNEAQ (reference sequence). The CDR3 sequence is 13 residues long. V shed 5 bases and J shed 0 bases, with 7 bases lying between them. CDR3 sequence: CASSGGVNTEAFF. The CDR3 coding sequence is TGTGCCAGCAGCGGTGGAGTGAACACTGAAGCTTTCTTT.

A word on this clonotype: A read error may produce the germline difference seen at one junction end. V and J are TRBV20-1 and TRBJ2-2, with TRBD2 as a possible D gene (5 bases). Germline lookup yields CDR1 DFQATT and CDR2 SNEGSKA (reference sequence). The CDR3 has 16 amino acids. DNA for the CDR3: TGCTGTGCTAGAACATACGGTCCTCCGAACACCGGGGAGATGTTTTTT. Its protein product is CCARTYGPPNTGEMFF.

The chain recombines TRBV4-2 with TRBJ2-5; 11 bases fit TRBD2. With 1 base clipped from V and 2 bases from J, the junction kept 15 bases outside the gene matches. The CDR3 runs 20 residues. Germline V CDR1 and CDR2: LGHNA, YNFKEQ. CDR3 residues: CASSQVGRLAGGVGQETQYF. CDR3 DNA: TGTGCCAGCAGCCAAGTAGGCCGTCTAGCGGGGGGTGTGGGGCAAGAGACCCAGTACTTC.

Only a few counts were recorded for this clonotype. The rearrangement uses TRBV5-1 and TRBJ2-3; 7 bases align to TRBD1. Germline V gene data show CDR1 as SGHRS and CDR2 as YFSETQ. Germline trimming cut 7 bases from V and 2 bases from J; bases unmatched to any gene: 7. The CDR3 sequence is 14 residues long. For the CDR3, the DNA is TGCGCCAGCTACGACAGGGTTTCCACAGATACGCAGTATTTT. It is translated as CASYDRVSTDTQYF.

Many counts were recorded for this clonotype. The chain joins TRBV29-1 to TRBJ2-3; D possibly matches TRBD1 or TRBD2 (5 bases each). V lost 6 bases and J 6 bases, leaving 19 bases between the germline ends. The CDR3 consists of 14 residues. Germline values: CDR1 SQVTM, CDR2 ANQGSEA. CDR3 DNA: TGCAGCGTCGCAGGGACCTCCACTTGGGATACGCAGTATTTT. It encodes CSVAGTSTWDTQYF.

This clonotype was counted a few times. The gene calls are TRBV18 and TRBJ1-3; 9 bases are a match to TRBD1. This CDR3 contains 15 residues. V trimming: 3 bases; J trimming: 7 bases; junction bases outside the gene matches: 7. The germline V gene has CDR1 KGHSH and CDR2 LQKENI. This CDR3 is CASSPSGTGLNTIYF. In DNA, the CDR3 is TGTGCCAGCTCACCGTCCGGGACAGGGCTCAACACCATATATTTT. The whole variable domain, remainder taken from reference TRBV18 and TRBJ1-3, is NAGVMQNPRHLVRRRGQEARLRCSPMKGHSHVYWYRQLPEEGLKFMVYLQKENIIDESGMPKERFSAEFPKEGPSILRIQQVVRGDSAAYFCASSPSGTGLNTIYFGEGSWLTVV.

The chain uses TRBV6-2 or TRBV6-3 and TRBJ2-7, with 9 bases identical to TRBD1. This CDR3 has 15 amino acids. Trimming cost V 2 bases and J 2 bases; bases outside gene matches: 4. In germline, CDR1 is MNHEY, CDR2 SVGEGT. CDR3 bases: TGTGCCAGCAGTTACCCGCGGACAGGGGCCTACGAGCAGTACTTC. As protein: CASSYPRTGAYEQYF.

CDR3 in amino acids: CASSPRGHDYNEQFF. Here the CDR3 DNA reads TGTGCCAGCAGCCCCAGGGGCCATGACTACAATGAGCAGTTCTTC. This chain uses TRBV7-9 with TRBJ2-1; possibly TRBD1 for D (6 bases). Trimming took off 5 bases at V and 3 bases at J, with 14 bases between the two ends. CDR3 length: 15 residues. CDR1 and CDR2 from the germline V gene are SEHNR and FQNEAQ (reference sequence).

This chain uses TRBV5-1 with TRBJ2-5; D ambiguous. V was trimmed by 4 bases and J by 4 bases, leaving 14 bases between them. Per the germline V gene, CDR1 is SGHRS and CDR2 is YFSETQ. The CDR3 spans 14 residues. The CDR3 nucleotides are TGCGCCAGCAGCCTTGGAGTGGGCCCAGAGACCCAGTACTTC. It is translated as CASSLGVGPETQYF.

This chain links TRBV10-3 with TRBJ2-5; D may be TRBD1 (6 bases). Trimming took 6 bases from V and 5 from J, leaving 16 bases between them. The CDR3 is made up of 14 amino acids. The germline gives CDR1 ENHRY, CDR2 SYGVKD. The DNA of the CDR3 is TGTGCCATCAGGAGACAGGAGCCGGGTGAGACCCAGTACTTC. Amino acids: CAIRRQEPGETQYF.

The chain carries TRBV9 and TRBJ2-1; 15 bases agree with TRBD2. CDR3 length: 22 amino acids. The germline V gene encodes CDR1 SGDLS and CDR2 YYNGEE. Trimming took 3 bases from V and 6 from J; bases not matched to a gene: 22. The CDR3 protein is CASSGYKTGLAGGAGLLNEQFF. In DNA form, the CDR3 reads TGTGCCAGCAGCGGTTACAAAACAGGACTAGCGGGGGGGGCGGGTCTCCTCAATGAGCAGTTCTTC.

J is TRBJ2-1 and V is TRBV20-1, with 9 bases matching TRBD2. The germline gives CDR1 DFQATT, CDR2 SNEGSKA (reference sequence). This CDR3 is built from 16 residues. V shed 0 bases and J 4 bases; nucleotides not matched to a gene: 7. The CDR3 DNA reads TGCAGTGCTAGAGATCGGGGGACTAGCTGTTACAATGAGCAGTTCTTC. As protein: CSARDRGTSCYNEQFF.

At least ten counts were recorded for this clonotype. J is TRBJ1-1 and V is TRBV25-1, with 8 bases that match TRBD1. The CDR3 has 14 amino acids. Per germline, CDR1 MGHDK and CDR2 SYGVNS. V was pared by 3 bases and J by 5 bases, with 5 bases of the junction left unmatched. The chain's CDR3 is CASSDYRGTTEAFF. The CDR3 bases are TGTGCCAGCAGTGATTACAGGGGGACAACTGAAGCTTTCTTT.

This clonotype was found a few times. The rearrangement uses TRBV29-1 and TRBJ2-7; a possible D gene is TRBD1 (6 bases). CDR1 and CDR2 (germline): SQVTM, ANQGSEA. The CDR3 is 14 residues long. With 8 bases removed from V and 0 bases from J, the gap between germline ends came to 17 bases. The CDR3 DNA reads as TGCAGCACAGTGGGGCAGGGGAGCTCCTACGAGCAGTACTTC. This gives the protein CSTVGQGSSYEQYF.

This clonotype was counted a few times. The chain links TRBV5-1 to TRBJ2-3; tentative D call: TRBD2 (6 bases). CDR3 length equals 14 residues. Trimming took 0 bases from V and 6 from J, leaving 11 bases between them. Germline lookup yields CDR1 SGHRS and CDR2 YFSETQ. CDR3 residues: CASSLVTSSDTQYF. For the CDR3, the DNA is TGCGCCAGCAGCTTGGTCACTAGCAGCGATACGCAGTATTTT.

There are many counts of this clonotype. The rearrangement joins TRBV7-2 to TRBJ2-1; D is unclear. Between the trimmed V and J ends, which lost 4 bases and 5 bases, there was a span of 15 bases. CDR1 is SGHTA, CDR2 FQGNSA, per germline. The CDR3 is made up of 15 amino acids. The CDR3 coding sequence is TGTGCCAGCAGCTCCTTTGGTAGGGAAGACAATGAGCAGTTCTTC. Protein sequence: CASSSFGREDNEQFF.